This T cell receptor beta chain was documented in a study of blood T cell repertoires in COVID-19. Study context: The study drew acute and convalescent COVID-19 samples from the United States, Italy and Spain.

Method: immunoSEQ multiplex PCR; TCRdb's copy keeps in-frame clones and lacks some. This table holds roughly 100,000 clones, around 81% found once. The CDR3 has 13 residues. Germline lookup yields CDR1 SGHRS and CDR2 YFSETQ. The germline V and J ends were trimmed by 4 bases and 6 bases, with 10 bases remaining between them. The sample comprised peripheral blood. The sequence derives from a man aged 55 to 70 with acute or convalescent COVID-19. The V and J genes are TRBV5-1 and TRBJ1-4, with D possibly being TRBD1 (6 bases). The CDR3 region has the DNA TGCGCCAGCAGCCGGGACAAGCATGAAAAACTGTTTTTT. Translation gives CASSRDKHEKLFF.